This T cell receptor (beta chain) was sequenced in a study of control samples from healthy donors and cancer patients. Germline V lookup: CDR1 SGHAT, CDR2 FQNNGV. The CDR3 spans 12 residues. The V end was cut by 1 base, the J end by 7 bases, with 8 bases between. Measured with immunoSEQ multiplex PCR; TCRdb has only the in-frame clones, and not every one. The repertoire consists of some 140,000 clones, with roughly 89% occurring once and the leading ten covering around 6.9%. For this clone: Different DNA sequences within this sample yield the same CDR3.

This chain connects TRBV11-2 to TRBJ2-7; D is undetermined. The source material was PBMCs. The TCR comes from a man aged 45 to 65 with head and neck cancer. CDR3 loop: CASSLGTPEQYF. The CDR3, as DNA: TGTGCCAGCAGCTTAGGCACCCCAGAGCAGTACTTC.